This T cell receptor beta chain was recorded in a study of blood T cell repertoires in COVID-19. Authors' analysis steps: Amplified reference gene primers provided the basis for estimating nucleated cell counts. Sequenced by immunoSEQ multiplex PCR; TCRdb stores in-frame clones only, minus some. V, J and clone size reflect that table, while D and trimming were determined from the DNA. The repertoire holds tens of thousands of clones, with over 75% as singletons. The V end was cut by 0 bases, the J end by 1 base, with 7 bases between. Germline loops: CDR1 SGHTA, CDR2 FQGNSA. The CDR3 runs to 15 residues. This clone occurred a few times.

The receptor was derived from a man aged 55 to 70 with acute or convalescent COVID-19. This chain joins TRBV7-2 and TRBJ2-1, with D uncertain. Sequencing was done on a sample of peripheral blood. DNA of the CDR3: TGTGCCAGCAGCTTAGCGGCCGTATCCTACAATGAGCAGTTCTTC. Protein sequence: CASSLAAVSYNEQFF.